This T cell receptor beta chain was recorded in a study of blood T cell repertoires in COVID-19. About the study: Acute and convalescent COVID-19 samples came from the United States, Italy and Spain. The cDNA or gDNA used as material had been derived from T cells, B-cell-depleted T cells, or PBMCs.

In the original processing: Counts of nucleated cells, estimated from reference gene primer amplification, were obtained. Here immunoSEQ multiplex PCR was the method, and the copy in TCRdb shows in-frame clones only, minus some. D and trimming come from the DNA, and the V and J calls and clone size come from that table. This table has 350,000 or so clones, over 70% appearing once. This clone was recorded once. V was cut by 5 bases and J by 2 bases, with 15 bases left in between. CDR1 SGHTA and CDR2 FQGNSA come from the germline V gene. The CDR3 extends over 15 amino acids. The specimen was peripheral blood. The rearrangement joins TRBV7-2 to TRBJ2-5, with D possibly matching TRBD1 (6 bases). This TCR was sampled from a man under 40 with active or convalescent COVID-19. DNA of the CDR3: TGTGCCAGCAGCCCTCAGGGGCCAGGGCAAGAGACCCAGTACTTC. This translates into CASSPQGPGQETQYF.